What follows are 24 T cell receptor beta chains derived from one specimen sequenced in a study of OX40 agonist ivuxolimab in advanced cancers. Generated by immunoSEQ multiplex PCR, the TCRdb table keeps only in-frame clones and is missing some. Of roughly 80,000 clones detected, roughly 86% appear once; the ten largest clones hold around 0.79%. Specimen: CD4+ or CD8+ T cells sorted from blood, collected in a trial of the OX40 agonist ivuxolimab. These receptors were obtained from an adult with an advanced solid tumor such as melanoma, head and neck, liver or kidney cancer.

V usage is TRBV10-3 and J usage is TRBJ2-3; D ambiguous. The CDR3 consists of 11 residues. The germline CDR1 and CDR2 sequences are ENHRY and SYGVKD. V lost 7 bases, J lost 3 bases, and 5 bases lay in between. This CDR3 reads CAIKGTDTQYF. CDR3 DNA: TGTGCCATCAAAGGGACAGATACGCAGTATTTT.

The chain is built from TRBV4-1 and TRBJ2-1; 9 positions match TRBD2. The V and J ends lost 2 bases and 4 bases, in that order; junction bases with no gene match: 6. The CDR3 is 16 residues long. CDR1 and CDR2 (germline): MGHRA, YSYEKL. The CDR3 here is CASSQRGLAEYNEQFF. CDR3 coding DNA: TGCGCCAGCAGCCAAAGGGGACTAGCAGAGTACAATGAGCAGTTCTTC.

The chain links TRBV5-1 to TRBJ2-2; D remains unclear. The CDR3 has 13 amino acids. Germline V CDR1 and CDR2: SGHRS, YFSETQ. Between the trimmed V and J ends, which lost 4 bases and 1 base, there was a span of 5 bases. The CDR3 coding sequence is TGCGCCAGCAGCCCAAGGAACACCGGGGAGCTGTTTTTT. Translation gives CASSPRNTGELFF.

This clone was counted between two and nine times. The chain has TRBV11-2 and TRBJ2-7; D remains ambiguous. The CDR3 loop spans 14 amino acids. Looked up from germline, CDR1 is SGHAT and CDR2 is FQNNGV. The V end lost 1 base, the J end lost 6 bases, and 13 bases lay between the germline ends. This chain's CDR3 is CASSLAFRVSEQYF. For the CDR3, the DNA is TGTGCCAGCAGCTTAGCGTTTAGGGTGTCCGAGCAGTACTTC.

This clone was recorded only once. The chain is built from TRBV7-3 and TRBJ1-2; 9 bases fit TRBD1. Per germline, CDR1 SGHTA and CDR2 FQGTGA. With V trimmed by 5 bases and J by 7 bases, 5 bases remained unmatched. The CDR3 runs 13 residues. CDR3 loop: CASSPGQGIGYTF. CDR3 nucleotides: TGTGCCAGCAGCCCGGGACAGGGAATTGGCTACACCTTC.

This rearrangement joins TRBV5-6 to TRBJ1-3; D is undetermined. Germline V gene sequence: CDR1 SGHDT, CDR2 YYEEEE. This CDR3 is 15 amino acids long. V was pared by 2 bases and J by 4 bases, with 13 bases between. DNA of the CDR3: TGTGCCAGCAGCTTTCAAATGACGACGGGAAACACCATATATTTT. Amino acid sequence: CASSFQMTTGNTIYF.

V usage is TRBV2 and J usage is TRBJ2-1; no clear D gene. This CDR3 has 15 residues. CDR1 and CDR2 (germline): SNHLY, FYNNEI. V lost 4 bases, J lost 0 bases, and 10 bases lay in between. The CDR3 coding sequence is TGTGCCAGCAGTGCCCTCTCGGCCTCCTACAATGAGCAGTTCTTC. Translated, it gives CASSALSASYNEQFF.

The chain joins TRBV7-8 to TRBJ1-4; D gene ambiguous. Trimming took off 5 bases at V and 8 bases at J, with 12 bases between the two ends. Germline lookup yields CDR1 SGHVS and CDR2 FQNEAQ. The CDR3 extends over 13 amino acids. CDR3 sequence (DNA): TGTGCCAGCAGCCAACCTGTAGGAGAAAAACTGTTTTTT. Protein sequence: CASSQPVGEKLFF.

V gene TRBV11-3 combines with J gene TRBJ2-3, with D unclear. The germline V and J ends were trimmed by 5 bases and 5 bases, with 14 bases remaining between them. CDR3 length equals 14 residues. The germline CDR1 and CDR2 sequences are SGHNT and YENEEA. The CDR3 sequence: CASSPRTAQDTQYF. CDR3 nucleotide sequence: TGTGCCAGCAGCCCTCGGACGGCCCAAGATACGCAGTATTTT. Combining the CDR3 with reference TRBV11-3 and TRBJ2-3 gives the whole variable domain EAGVVQSPRYKIIEKKQPVAFWCNPISGHNTLYWYLQNLGQGPELLIRYENEEAVDDSQLPKDRFSAERLKGVDSTLKIQPAELGDSAVYLCASSPRTAQDTQYFGPGTRLTVL.

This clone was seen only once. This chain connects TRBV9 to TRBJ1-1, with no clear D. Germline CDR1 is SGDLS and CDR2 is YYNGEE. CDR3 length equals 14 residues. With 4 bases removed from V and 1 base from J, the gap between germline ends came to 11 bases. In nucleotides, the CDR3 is TGTGCCAGCAGCCCTATCTCGAAGAACACTGAAGCTTTCTTT. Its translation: CASSPISKNTEAFF.

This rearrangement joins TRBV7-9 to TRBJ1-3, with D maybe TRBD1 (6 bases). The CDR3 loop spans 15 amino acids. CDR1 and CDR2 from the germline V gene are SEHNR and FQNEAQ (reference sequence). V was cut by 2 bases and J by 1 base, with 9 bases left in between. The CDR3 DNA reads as TGTGCCAGCAGCTTATTAGGGGGTTCTGGAAACACCATATATTTT. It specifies CASSLLGGSGNTIYF.

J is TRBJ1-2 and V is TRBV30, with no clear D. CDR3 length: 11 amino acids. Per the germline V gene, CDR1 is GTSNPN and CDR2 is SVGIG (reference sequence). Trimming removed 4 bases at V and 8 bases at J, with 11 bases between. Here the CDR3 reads CAWTRGQGYTF. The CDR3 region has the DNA TGTGCCTGGACAAGAGGGCAGGGCTACACCTTC.

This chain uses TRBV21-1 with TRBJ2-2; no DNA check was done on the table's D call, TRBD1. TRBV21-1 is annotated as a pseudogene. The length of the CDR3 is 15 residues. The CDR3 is CASSNSGTGAGELFF. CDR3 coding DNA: TGTGCCAGCAGCAACTCCGGGACAGGGGCCGGGGAGCTGTTTTTT.

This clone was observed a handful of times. CDR3 amino acids: CAWSVGTSQPQHF. Written as DNA, the CDR3 is TGTGCCTGGAGTGTGGGGACGTCCCAGCCCCAGCATTTT. V gene TRBV30 combines with J gene TRBJ1-5; tentative D call: TRBD1 (5 bases). The CDR3 sequence is 13 residues long. CDR1 is GTSNPN, CDR2 SVGIG, per germline (reference sequence). V lost 0 bases, J lost 7 bases, and 10 bases lay in between.

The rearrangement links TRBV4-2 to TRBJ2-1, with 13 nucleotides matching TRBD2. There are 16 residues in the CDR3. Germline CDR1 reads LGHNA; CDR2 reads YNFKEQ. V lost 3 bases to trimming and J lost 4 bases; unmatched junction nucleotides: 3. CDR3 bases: TGTGCCAGCAGCCAGGGGACTAGCGGGGAGTACAATGAGCAGTTCTTC. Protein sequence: CASSQGTSGEYNEQFF.

The CDR3 spells CSVGGKLIYEQYF. CDR3 in DNA: TGCAGCGTTGGGGGAAAGTTAATCTACGAGCAGTACTTC. V is TRBV29-1 and J is TRBJ2-7; unclear D gene. Germline V CDR1 and CDR2: SQVTM, ANQGSEA. The V end lost 4 bases, the J end lost 3 bases, and 13 bases lay between the germline ends. The CDR3 spans 13 residues.

CDR3 sequence reads: CASSLVLAANTGELFF. In DNA form, the CDR3 reads TGTGCCAGCAGTTTAGTGCTAGCGGCGAACACCGGGGAGCTGTTTTTT. The chain couples TRBV28 to TRBJ2-2; 7 nucleotides match TRBD2. This CDR3 region has 16 residues. V dropped 2 bases and J dropped 0; count of bases not matched to a gene: 3. CDR1 is MDHEN and CDR2 is SYDVKM in the germline V gene.

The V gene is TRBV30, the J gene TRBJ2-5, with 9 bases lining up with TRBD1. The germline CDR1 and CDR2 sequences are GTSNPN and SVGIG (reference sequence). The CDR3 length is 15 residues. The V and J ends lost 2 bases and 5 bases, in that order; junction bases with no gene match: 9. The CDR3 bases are TGTGCCTGGAGTAGAGGACAGGGGAATTTGGAGACCCAGTACTTC. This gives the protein CAWSRGQGNLETQYF.

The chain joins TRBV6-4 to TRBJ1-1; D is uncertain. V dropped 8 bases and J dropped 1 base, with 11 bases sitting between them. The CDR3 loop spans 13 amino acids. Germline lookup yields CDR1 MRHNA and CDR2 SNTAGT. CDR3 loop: CASSLTWNTEAFF. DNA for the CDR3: TGTGCCAGCTCCCTAACGTGGAACACTGAAGCTTTCTTT.

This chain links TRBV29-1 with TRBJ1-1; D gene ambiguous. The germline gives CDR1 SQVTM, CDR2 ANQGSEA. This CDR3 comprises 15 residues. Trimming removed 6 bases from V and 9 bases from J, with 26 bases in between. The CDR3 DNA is TGCAGCGTGGGTACCGACAAGTTTGGCAAAGGGAAAGCTTTCTTT. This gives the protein CSVGTDKFGKGKAFF.

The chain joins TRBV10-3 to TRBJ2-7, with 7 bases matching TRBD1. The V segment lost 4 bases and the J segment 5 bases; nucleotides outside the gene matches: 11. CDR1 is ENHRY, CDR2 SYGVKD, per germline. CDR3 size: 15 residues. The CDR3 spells CAISGRGGTGNEQYF. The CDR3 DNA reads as TGTGCCATCAGTGGGCGAGGGGGCACAGGGAACGAGCAGTACTTC.

CDR3 sequence: CASSPPRGTEETQYF. DNA of the CDR3: TGTGCCAGCAGCCCCCCCCGCGGAACGGAGGAGACCCAGTACTTC. V is TRBV7-2 and J is TRBJ2-5, with D uncertain. Germline CDR1 is SGHTA and CDR2 is FQGNSA. The CDR3 extends over 15 amino acids. V lost 5 bases to trimming and J lost 5 bases, with 18 bases between them.

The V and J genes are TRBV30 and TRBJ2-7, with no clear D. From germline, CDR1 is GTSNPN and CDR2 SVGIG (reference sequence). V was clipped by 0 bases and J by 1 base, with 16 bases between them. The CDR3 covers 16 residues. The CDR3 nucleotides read TGTGCCTGGAGTGTTTTCTTCACGAGCCAGTCCTACGAGCAGTACTTC. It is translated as CAWSVFFTSQSYEQYF.

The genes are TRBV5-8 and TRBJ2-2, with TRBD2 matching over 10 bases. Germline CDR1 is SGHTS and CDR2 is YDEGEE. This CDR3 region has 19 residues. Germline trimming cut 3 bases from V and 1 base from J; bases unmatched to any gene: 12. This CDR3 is CASSSFFGLAGVNTGELFF. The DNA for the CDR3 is TGTGCCAGCAGCTCCTTCTTTGGCCTAGCGGGGGTGAACACCGGGGAGCTGTTTTTT.